The 13 T cell receptor beta chains presented below share a single source sample, sequenced in a study of blood T cell repertoires in COVID-19 (dated by TCRdb to 2018 to 2021). To prepare the library, the immunoSEQ multiplex PCR assay was applied. Sourced from immuneACCESS, this table was stored by TCRdb with only in-frame sequences that have V and J called. A share of the clones is absent; for the studies checked, an unresolved V gene accounts for under half, and the remainder has no known explanation. Recorded for this sample are 300,000 or so clones; about 85% of them occurred a single time. The top ten clones comprise less than 4.5% of the sample. The sample comprised peripheral blood. The source of these receptors is a woman in her forties or fifties with active or convalescent COVID-19.

The V gene is TRBV5-1, the J gene TRBJ2-3; 7 positions match TRBD1. Germline values: CDR1 SGHRS, CDR2 YFSETQ. This CDR3 region has 15 residues. Trimming took 3 bases from V and 1 from J; bases not matched to a gene: 5. The CDR3 DNA follows: TGCGCCAGCAGCTGGGACAGTTATGGCACAGATACGCAGTATTTT. It specifies CASSWDSYGTDTQYF. Full variable domain (outside the CDR3, taken from reference TRBV5-1 and TRBJ2-3): KAGVTQTPRYLIKTRGQQVTLSCSPISGHRSVSWYQQTPGQGLQFLFEYFSETQRNKGNFPGRFSGRQFSNSRSEMNVSTLELGDSALYLCASSWDSYGTDTQYFGPGTRLTVL.

This clone appeared a single time. Distinct nucleotide sequences in the sample also encode this CDR3. The chain joins TRBV2 to TRBJ1-5; D is perhaps TRBD1 (5 bases). Germline values: CDR1 SNHLY, CDR2 FYNNEI. This CDR3 comprises 14 residues. The V and J ends lost 6 bases and 1 base respectively, with 10 bases between them. CDR3: CASSGGTSNQPQHF. The CDR3 DNA reads as TGTGCCAGCAGCGGGGGAACAAGCAATCAGCCCCAGCATTTT.

This clone appeared a single time. The CDR3: CATYYLTAGELFF. The CDR3, as DNA: TGTGCTACATATTACCTCACCGCCGGGGAGCTGTTTTTT. The rearrangement links TRBV5-6 to TRBJ2-2; D is ambiguous. The CDR3 has 13 residues. CDR1 is SGHDT and CDR2 is YYEEEE in the germline V gene.

This chain connects TRBV18 to TRBJ2-1; 8 nucleotides match TRBD1. The CDR3 covers 14 residues. J gave up 6 bases and V 3 bases, and 4 bases lay outside the gene matches. Germline assignment: CDR1 KGHSH and CDR2 LQKENI. CDR3 amino acids: CASSPLTGANEQFF. The CDR3 region has the DNA TGTGCCAGCTCACCCCTGACAGGGGCCAATGAGCAGTTCTTC. Supplemented by reference TRBV18 and TRBJ2-1, the full variable domain reads NAGVMQNPRHLVRRRGQEARLRCSPMKGHSHVYWYRQLPEEGLKFMVYLQKENIIDESGMPKERFSAEFPKEGPSILRIQQVVRGDSAAYFCASSPLTGANEQFFGPGTRLTVL.

The genes are TRBV18 and TRBJ2-1; TRBD2 agrees at 7 bases. With V trimmed by 3 bases and J by 3 bases, 5 bases remained unmatched. The CDR3 totals 15 residues. In germline, CDR1 is KGHSH, CDR2 LQKENI. CDR3 region: CASSPELANYNEQFF. CDR3 nucleotide sequence: TGTGCCAGCTCACCGGAACTAGCGAACTACAATGAGCAGTTCTTC.

The V gene is TRBV7-2, the J gene TRBJ2-7; 8 bases are a match to TRBD2. Germline CDR1 reads SGHTA; CDR2 reads FQGNSA. This CDR3 has 15 residues. The junction had 12 bases not matched to a gene; V was cut back by 5 bases and J by 6 bases. The CDR3 nucleotides read TGTGCCAGCAGCCCATTTGGGGTTCGGGAGGGCGAGCAGTACTTC. The encoded protein is CASSPFGVREGEQYF. Complete variable domain (other parts from reference TRBV7-2 and TRBJ2-7): GAGVSQSPSNKVTEKGKDVELRCDPISGHTALYWYRQSLGQGLEFLIYFQGNSAPDKSGLPSDRFSAERTGGSVSTLTIQRTQQEDSAVYLCASSPFGVREGEQYFGPGTRLTVT.

The table lists this clone with a count of one. The V call is TRBV7-2, the J call TRBJ1-1; 11 nucleotides align to TRBD1. This CDR3 has 13 residues. The V gene end was trimmed by 4 bases and the J gene end by 10 bases; junction bases not matched to a gene: 5. The germline V gene has CDR1 SGHTA and CDR2 FQGNSA. CDR3 bases: TGTGCCAGCAGCTGGAGGGACAGGGGGACAGCTTTCTTT. This translates into CASSWRDRGTAFF.

The genes are TRBV4-2 and TRBJ1-4, with TRBD1 matching 11 bases. The germline CDR1 and CDR2 sequences are LGHNA and YNFKEQ. V trimming: 3 bases; J trimming: 8 bases; junction bases outside the gene matches: 11. The CDR3 sequence is 17 residues long. The CDR3 here is CASSHPKVGTGGEKLFF. For the CDR3, the DNA is TGTGCCAGCAGCCATCCTAAAGTGGGGACAGGGGGAGAAAAACTGTTTTTT.

The chain uses TRBV30 and TRBJ2-7; TRBD2 matches at 9 bases. CDR1 is GTSNPN, CDR2 SVGIG, per germline (reference sequence). The CDR3 consists of 15 residues. Trimming took 5 bases from V and 4 from J; bases not matched to a gene: 12. The CDR3, as DNA: TGTGCCTGGCGGTCGGTGCGGGAGGGCCAGTACGAGCAGTACTTC. Its protein product is CAWRSVREGQYEQYF.

The chain combines TRBV20-1 with TRBJ2-7; D might be TRBD2 (6 bases). The germline CDR1 and CDR2 sequences are DFQATT and SNEGSKA (reference sequence). With 0 bases removed from V and 8 bases from J, the gap between germline ends came to 8 bases. This CDR3 is 11 amino acids long. CDR3 sequence reads: CSARDGRQQYF. CDR3 sequence (DNA): TGCAGTGCTAGAGATGGGAGGCAGCAGTACTTC.

This clone has a single count. This chain links TRBV6-5 with TRBJ2-5, with TRBD1 matching 7 bases. The germline CDR1 and CDR2 sequences are MNHEY and SVGAGI. Losses at the gene ends were 2 bases for V and 9 bases for J; bases not matched to a gene: 0. The CDR3 length is 11 residues. CDR3 amino acids: CASSYDRAQYF. CDR3 sequence (DNA): TGTGCCAGCAGTTACGACAGGGCCCAGTACTTC.

The V call is TRBV7-2, the J call TRBJ2-1; D not certain. The CDR3 contains 11 residues. From germline, CDR1 is SGHTA and CDR2 FQGNSA. V was shortened by 6 bases and J by 4 bases, with 4 bases between the two germline ends. CDR3 amino acids: CASSRYNEQFF. The DNA for the CDR3 is TGTGCCAGCAGTCGGTACAATGAGCAGTTCTTC.

The chain has TRBV11-2 and TRBJ2-1; the match to TRBD1 covers 8 bases. Losses at the gene ends were 5 bases for V and 3 bases for J; bases not matched to a gene: 9. Looked up from germline, CDR1 is SGHAT and CDR2 is FQNNGV. This CDR3 comprises 16 residues. CDR3: CASSLTPGQDYNEQFF. CDR3 coding DNA: TGTGCCAGCAGCCTTACTCCGGGACAGGACTACAATGAGCAGTTCTTC. The variable domain in full, completed from reference TRBV11-2 and TRBJ2-1, reads EAGVAQSPRYKIIEKRQSVAFWCNPISGHATLYWYQQILGQGPKLLIQFQNNGVVDDSQLPKDRFSAERLKGVDSTLKIQPAKLEDSAVYLCASSLTPGQDYNEQFFGPGTRLTVL.